This T cell receptor beta chain was obtained from a study of blood T cell repertoires in COVID-19 (dated by TCRdb to the early 2020s). As for the study more broadly: Samples covering the acute and convalescent phases of COVID-19 were provided by collaborators in the United States, Italy and Spain. The dataset comprised deeply sampled blood TCRbeta repertoires from subjects exposed to, actively infected with, or recovered from COVID-19. The repertoires were made available in a free public database intended to serve as a resource for research on the immune response to SARS-CoV-2. Samples were obtained from the ongoing ImmuneRACE study (first 160 participants) and from about 1,300 subjects provided by 6 global collaborators. A de-identified subject ID, COVID-19 status, age in years and sex were almost always included in the sample metadata. Where available, HLA class I and class II types were taken from metadata supplied by the sample provider and were not determined by assay-based typing. The material from the prospective study consisted of cDNA or gDNA derived from T cells, B-cell-depleted T cells, or PBMCs. Broader findings and caveats from the paper: The amount of clinical and demographic metadata varied by source and participant and was provided uncurated.

Whole blood was collected in K2EDTA tubes by collaborating institutions according to the institutions' own protocols. For TCRbeta analysis, collaborators shipped samples in one of three forms: frozen whole blood, isolated PBMCs, or DNA extracted from either of those sample types. As encoded in the germline V gene, CDR1 is MDHEN while CDR2 is SYDVKM. The CDR3 has 15 amino acids, counting the end cysteine and phenylalanine. Only the CDR3 DNA stays, 45 bases, in frame from base 1. V is pruned by 5 bases and J by 2 bases, leaving 5 bases of the junction without a gene match. The immunoSEQ Assay, a bias-controlled multiplex PCR, was used to amplify TCRbeta CDR3 regions from genomic DNA. As for how the authors treated the data: Within the assay, amplification of reference gene primers was used to estimate how many nucleated cells each sample contained. To quantify the absolute abundance of each unique TCRbeta CDR3 rearrangement, sequence reads were collapsed and filtered. For each sample, productive Simpson clonality was calculated by taking the square root of Simpson's diversity index across productive rearrangements. In TCRdb, the immuneACCESS table is reduced to in-frame sequences with V and J assigned. These tables do not hold every clone; where another copy was compared, an unresolved V gene accounts for under half, and the others remain unexplained. From that table come the V and J calls and clone size; the DNA was used to work out D and trimming. For this sample the table gives over 90,000 clones, of which about 84% were detected only once. The top ten constitute 25% of the sample.

Note on this clone: Its antigen remains unidentified. Nothing much larger sits one base from this clone, and base qualities are not available.

The receptor chain draws on TRBV28 and TRBJ1-4; TRBD1 agrees with 7 junctional bases. The clonotype was recovered from a man older than 75 with active or convalescent COVID-19. Sequenced input: peripheral blood. This receptor carries the CDR3 CASSTFRGTNEKLFF. The DNA sequence is TGTGCCAGCAGTACCTTCAGGGGGACTAATGAAAAACTGTTTTTT.